This T cell receptor beta chain was sequenced for a study of ipilimumab plus nivolumab after autologous stem cell transplantation. As for the study in general: DLBCL patients had primary refractory or relapsed disease.

Checkpoint therapy with ipilimumab 1 mg/kg began 14 to 28 days after transplant. TCRdb's copy holds only in-frame clones and misses some; the assay was immunoSEQ multiplex PCR. The sample lists tens of thousands of clones; 75% to 85% were seen once. V was clipped by 5 bases and J by 3 bases, with 10 bases between them. Germline CDR1 MNHNY, CDR2 SVGAGI (reference sequence). CDR3 length: 13 residues. J is TRBJ1-1 and V is TRBV6-6; D is unresolved. This sequence originates from a male donor with diffuse large B-cell lymphoma. The specimen was PBMCs, collected in a trial of ipilimumab plus nivolumab as post-transplant consolidation. The CDR3 DNA sequence: TGTGCCAGCAGTACCCACCGGGACACTGAAGCTTTCTTT. Its protein product is CASSTHRDTEAFF.